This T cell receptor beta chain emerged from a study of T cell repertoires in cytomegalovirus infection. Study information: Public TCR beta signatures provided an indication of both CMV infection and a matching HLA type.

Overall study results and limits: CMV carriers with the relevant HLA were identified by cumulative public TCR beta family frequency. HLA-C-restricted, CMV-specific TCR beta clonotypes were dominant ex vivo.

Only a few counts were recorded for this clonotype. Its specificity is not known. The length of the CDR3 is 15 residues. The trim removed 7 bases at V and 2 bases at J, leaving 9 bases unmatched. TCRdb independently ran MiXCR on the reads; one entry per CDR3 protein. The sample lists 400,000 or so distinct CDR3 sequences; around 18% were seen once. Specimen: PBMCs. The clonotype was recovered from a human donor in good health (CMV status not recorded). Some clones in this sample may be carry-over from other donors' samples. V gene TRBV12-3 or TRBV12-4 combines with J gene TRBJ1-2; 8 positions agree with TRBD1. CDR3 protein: CASTLTTGGNYGYTF. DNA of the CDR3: TGTGCCAGCACCTTAACAACAGGGGGGAACTATGGCTACACCTTC.